The present T cell receptor beta chain was sequenced within a study of blood T cell repertoires in COVID-19. Sequenced by immunoSEQ multiplex PCR; TCRdb stores in-frame clones only, minus some. The data contain 70,000 or so clones, around 77% of them seen just once; the ten biggest clones take up approximately 15%. Germline loops: CDR1 MRHNA, CDR2 SNTAGT. CDR3 length: 15 residues. Trimming pared 0 bases from V and 0 bases from J, leaving 7 bases between. Sequencing used peripheral blood. The source of this sequence is a man aged 60 to 69 with acute or convalescent COVID-19. The chain couples TRBV6-4 to TRBJ2-3, with D unclear. CDR3 DNA: TGTGCCAGCAGTGACTCGAGATTCAGCACAGATACGCAGTATTTT. It codes for CASSDSRFSTDTQYF.